The text below deals with one T cell receptor (beta chain). Its specific antigen is unknown. These data originate in a study of monozygotic twins with inflammatory bowel disease (dated by TCRdb to between 2018 and 2021). A note on the overall study: In total, about 28 monozygotic twin pairs made up the full study: 19 Danish pairs, all IBD-discordant, plus nine German pairs, of which four were IBD-concordant and five were IBD-discordant. The search for disease-associated traits relied mainly on comparing IBD patients with their genetically identical healthy co-twins within discordant pairs. Each individual had, on average, about 151 000 unique TCRalpha sequences and 181 000 unique TCRbeta sequences available for analysis. Here is what the overall study found, with its caveats: Compared with healthy twins, IBD patients had fewer clonotypes in common with other individuals, a difference most pronounced in patients showing signs of disease activity. TCRbeta repertoire diversity, by inverse Simpson index, was decreased in IBD patients compared with their healthy co-twins. The results gave no support for a single strong signal or clonotype linked to IBD. No difference in repertoire similarity was observed between concordant and discordant twins, possibly owing to limited statistical power. Background noise and inter-individual variability may have been introduced into the repertoires by the differing immunosuppressive treatments among patients. The analysis was unable to tell different T cell subtypes apart.

CDR1 DFQATT and CDR2 SNEGSKA are derived from the germline V gene (reference sequence). Including cysteine and phenylalanine, the CDR3 has 14 amino acids. No DNA was logged. A roughly 2.6 ml peripheral blood sample was drawn into PAXgene tubes per donor and stored at -80°C. Total RNA was isolated from whole blood with the PAXgene blood miRNA kit on an automated QIAcube, without T cell sorting. Deep TCRalpha and TCRbeta repertoire profiling with unique molecular barcoding was performed on peripheral blood of monozygotic twin pairs concordant or discordant for inflammatory bowel disease. Smoking habits were recorded for all twin pairs, with individuals classified as current, former or never smokers. Receptors were amplified or captured by 5' RACE. Each TCR library was prepared from about 3.5 ug of total RNA. For each sample, cDNA was synthesized in eight separate reactions using SMARTScribe reverse transcriptase. During cDNA synthesis, template switching was used to introduce unique molecular identifiers that contained a 6-nucleotide sample barcode. Amplification of TCRalpha and TCRbeta cDNA involved two nested PCRs of 16 and 9 cycles, and each PCR was followed by bead purification. Before amplification, the cDNA was treated with uracil DNA-glycosylase and purified using the QIAquick PCR purification kit. The second PCR added Illumina TruSeq-compatible adapters along with sample-specific barcodes. TapeStation and Qubit were used to check library quality and concentration, and around 5.3 ng of each library was pooled. Sequencing of the pooled libraries was done on an Illumina HiSeq2500 single-index Rapid Run using custom sequencing primers and 2 x 100 bp reads. The authors processed their data as follows. PCR and sequencing errors were corrected by UMI-based consensus assembly using MiGEC version 1.2.6. MiXCR version 2.1.1 was used for V(D)J alignment, clonotype assembly and CDR3 extraction. To normalise gene usage, clonotype sharing and MAIT/NKT TCR abundance, the analysis used the top 1000, 10 000 and 20 000 clonotypes per sample. After downsampling to 27 000 UMIs, diversity was calculated as the inverse Simpson index using the vegan R package. Statistical testing used paired Mann-Whitney U tests on the discordant twin pairs and applied Benjamini-Hochberg correction for multiple testing. TCRdb reprocessed the reads and provides one entry for every CDR3 protein sequence; no DNA is given. It is TCRdb's table, rather than the study itself, that gives the V and J calls and clone size. For this sample, the table gives about 300,000 distinct CDR3 sequences. Over 5.5% of the sample rests with the top ten.

The source of this sequence is a human donor with ulcerative colitis or Crohn's disease, or a healthy co-twin of an affected twin (not recorded which). Recombination linked TRBV20-1 to TRBJ1-2. Sequencing input: blood. This receptor has the CDR3 CSGGGSRRGYGYTF.